The 9 T cell receptor beta chains presented below share a single source sample, sequenced in a study of shared T cell receptors in the human thymus. Assay: immunoSEQ multiplex PCR; the TCRdb copy retains only in-frame clones and omits some. The table includes 550,000 to 800,000 clones, approximately 85% detected once. The same sample was also studied in work on human thymus T cells.

Sequenced material: thymocytes. These receptors came from a girl in the first two years of life with a congenital heart defect.

The rearrangement links TRBV10-1 to TRBJ1-1; a possible D gene is TRBD1 (5 bases). The CDR3 spans 13 residues. Germline V gene lookup returns CDR1 WNHNN and CDR2 SYGVQD (reference sequence). V dropped 2 bases and J dropped 1 base, with 5 bases sitting between them. CDR3 loop: CASSEQGNTEAFF. The CDR3 region has the DNA TGCGCCAGCAGTGAGCAGGGGAACACTGAAGCTTTCTTT.

This chain uses TRBV5-1 with TRBJ2-7; 12 bases map to TRBD2. Germline trimming cut 4 bases from V and 3 bases from J; bases unmatched to any gene: 8. Per germline, CDR1 SGHRS and CDR2 YFSETQ. CDR3 length: 16 amino acids. This chain's CDR3 is CASSLEGLAGCYEQYF. The DNA of the CDR3 is TGCGCCAGCAGCCTGGAAGGACTAGCGGGGTGCTACGAGCAGTACTTC.

This chain uses TRBV12-5 with TRBJ1-1, with TRBD1 matching 7 bases. Trimming at V came to 1 base and at J to 1 base, leaving 3 bases not matched to a gene. The CDR3 has 15 residues. Germline V gene sequence: CDR1 LGHNT, CDR2 FRNRAP. CDR3 in amino acids: CASGLAGQTNTEAFF. The DNA of the CDR3 is TGTGCTAGTGGTTTGGCGGGACAGACGAACACTGAAGCTTTCTTT.

The chain links TRBV7-9 to TRBJ2-2; D remains unclear. This CDR3 region has 16 residues. Germline V gene sequence: CDR1 SEHNR, CDR2 FQNEAQ (reference sequence). Trimming removed 3 bases from V and 4 bases from J, with 15 bases in between. CDR3 in DNA: TGTGCCAGCAGCTTTAACCTTCCGGTGAGCACCGGGGAGCTGTTTTTT. Translating gives CASSFNLPVSTGELFF.

This sequence joins TRBV5-1 and TRBJ2-5, with TRBD2 as a possible D gene (7 bases). V was pared by 4 bases and J by 5 bases, with 15 bases between. The CDR3 sequence is 14 residues long. The V gene's germline CDR1 is SGHRS and CDR2 YFSETQ. As DNA, the CDR3 is TGCGCCAGCAGCCCAACGAGGGGGGGGGAGACCCAGTACTTC. Translating it yields CASSPTRGGETQYF.

The V gene is TRBV10-3, the J gene TRBJ1-1, with 7 bases aligning to TRBD1. The CDR3 length is 16 residues. After removal of 1 base from V and 1 base from J, the junction contained 6 bases not matched to a gene. Germline CDR1 and CDR2: ENHRY and SYGVKD. CDR3 DNA: TGTGCCATCAGTGAGTTGACAGGGCGCTGGAACACTGAAGCTTTCTTT. It specifies CAISELTGRWNTEAFF.

The genes are TRBV7-9 and TRBJ1-1; weak D call: TRBD1 (5 bases). V was clipped by 5 bases and J by 7 bases, with 17 bases between them. The CDR3 contains 14 residues. The germline V gene encodes CDR1 SEHNR and CDR2 FQNEAQ (reference sequence). The CDR3 region is CASSRTPLRGEAFF. The CDR3, as DNA: TGTGCCAGCAGCCGGACACCCCTGCGGGGTGAAGCTTTCTTT.

CDR3 residues: CASGLVRPGMAVFTGELFF. Written as DNA, the CDR3 is TGTGCTAGTGGTTTGGTACGGCCGGGGATGGCAGTCTTCACCGGGGAGCTGTTTTTT. The chain uses TRBV12-5 and TRBJ2-2; perhaps TRBD2 as D (5 bases). This CDR3 spans 19 amino acids. Germline V gene sequence: CDR1 LGHNT, CDR2 FRNRAP. V was trimmed by 0 bases and J by 4 bases, leaving 21 bases between them.

The chain has TRBV27 and TRBJ2-3; 8 bases are a match to TRBD2. V was clipped by 6 bases and J by 4 bases; unmatched bases: 6. Germline-derived CDR1 and CDR2 are MNHEY and SMNVEV (reference sequence). This CDR3 region has 14 residues. Here the CDR3 DNA reads TGTGCCAGCAGACGGGGGGGCAACTCAGATACGCAGTATTTT. Protein: CASRRGGNSDTQYF.